This T cell receptor beta chain was captured by sequencing in a study of PD-1 blockade in classical Hodgkin lymphoma. Produced via immunoSEQ multiplex PCR; TCRdb's table is partial and in-frame only. This table holds fewer than 3,500 clones, roughly three quarters found once. This CDR3 region has 13 residues. V was cut by 5 bases and J by 4 bases, with 11 bases left in between. Germline-derived CDR1 and CDR2 are SGHKS and YYEKEE (reference sequence). Regarding time point: cycle 4 day 1 (C4D1), after about 6 weeks of nivolumab. All the patients suffered relapse after autologous stem cell transplantation, and brentuximab vedotin exposure differed. Through magnetic negative selection, CD8+ T cells were separated from PBMCs that had been thawed.

The sample in question was CD8+ T cells from blood, obtained before the fourth cycle of nivolumab. V and J are TRBV5-5 and TRBJ2-3; perhaps TRBD1 as D (7 bases). The sequence derives from a human donor with classical Hodgkin lymphoma. The CDR3 protein is CASRRDSADTQYF. In DNA form, the CDR3 reads TGTGCCAGCAGGCGGGACAGCGCAGATACGCAGTATTTT.